Listed below are T cell receptor beta chains from one sample, sequenced in a study of cytotoxic CD8 clonotypes in ibrutinib-treated CLL. Repertoires were generated with immunoSEQ multiplex PCR, while TCRdb's copy carries only in-frame clones and drops some. Found here are about 330,000 clones, roughly two thirds of them singletons; the top ten hold around 6.5%. The sample here was PBMCs, taken after 36 months of ibrutinib treatment. The receptor set was obtained from a human donor with chronic lymphocytic leukemia. CDR3s include the opening cysteine and the closing phenylalanine or tryptophan.

>TRBJ1-1|13|TRBV27
CASSLVVGTEAFF
>TRBJ2-7|14|TRBV5-4
CASSLETGGNEQYF
>TRBJ2-3|18|TRBV15
CATSRAHRLATSTDTQYF
>TRBJ2-3|15|TRBV6-6
CASSYVAGGTDTQYF
>TRBJ2-6|17|TRBV7-3
CASSLSGRGLGANVLTF
>TRBJ1-2|14|TRBV19
CASSIRQVNYGYTF
>TRBJ2-7|14|TRBV7-9
CASRPGTGDDEQYF
>TRBJ2-1|13|TRBV28
CASSPRFLDWQFF
>TRBJ2-3|13|TRBV7-3
CASSLGRWDTQYF
>TRBJ2-3|17|TRBV11-2
CASSSPWGGTSTDTQYF
>TRBJ2-3|16|TRBV5-1
CASSLEAERSTDTQYF
>TRBJ2-7|13|TRBV29-1
CSVDAPGSYEQYF
>TRBJ2-7|15|TRBV11-3
CASSFMTGLGYEQYF
>TRBJ1-1|11|TRBV29-1
CSAGQGPEAFF
>TRBJ2-5|15|TRBV14
CASSIRTSGVETQYF
>TRBJ2-6|14|TRBV6-4
CATSQSSGANVLTF
>TRBJ2-3|17|TRBV29-1
CSFHGLPSLAFSDTQYF
>TRBJ2-7|15|TRBV5-1
CASSPVLGRDYEQYF
>TRBJ2-1|15|TRBV18
CASSPRGFGYNEQFF
>TRBJ1-1|15|TRBV25-1
CASRARGTVNTEAFF
>TRBJ1-2|14|TRBV10-2
CASSETTGWDGYTF
>TRBJ2-3|13|TRBV29-1
CSARTGDTDTQYF
>TRBJ2-2|14|TRBV29-1
CSVATGVDTGELFF
>TRBJ2-3|14|TRBV29-1
CSVGPLTIWDTQYF
>TRBJ1-6|13|TRBV2
CASSRDRDSPLHF
>TRBJ1-1|13|TRBV10-3
CAISGSPNTEAFF
>TRBJ1-2|12|TRBV6-6
CASRLQAGGYTF
>TRBJ2-3|19|TRBV7-2
CASSLVASGKLTSTDTQYF
>TRBJ1-1|14|TRBV5-1
CASSLAGVDTEAFF
>TRBJ1-1|14|TRBV10-3
CAIRPNRGGTEAFF
>TRBJ1-5|14|TRBV5-1
CASSPGQGRQPQHF
>TRBJ2-3|16|TRBV5-4
CASSTGDRGPSDTQYF
>TRBJ1-1|16|TRBV5-8
CASSPYRGLRNTEAFF
>TRBJ2-7|11|TRBV18
CASSPGSEQYF
>TRBJ2-3|16|TRBV5-1
CASSPGLARGTDTQYF
>TRBJ1-2|15|TRBV9
CASSSGVGPNYGYTF
>TRBJ2-2|13|TRBV29-1
CSVAGRYSGELFF
>TRBJ1-4|12|TRBV2
CASSKGWEKLFF
>TRBJ2-3|17|TRBV7-2
CASSFFPSGRPTDTQYF
>TRBJ1-2|14|TRBV9
CASTSPKGGYGYTF
>TRBJ1-2|13|TRBV5-4
CASSIDSNYGYTF
>TRBJ1-3|19|TRBV23-1
CASSQEVSRQGGSGNTIYF
>TRBJ1-2|13|TRBV28
CASSSSTGFGYTF
>TRBJ2-5|13|TRBV7-2
CASSQGSPGTQYF
>TRBJ2-5|12|TRBV11-2
CASSYHGETQYF
>TRBJ2-2|12|TRBV19
CASSEGPGELFF
>TRBJ1-3|15|TRBV7-3
CASSLGTDSGNTIYF
>TRBJ2-2|14|TRBV2
CASSVLAKGGELFF